The clone carrying this TCR beta chain was recorded many times. As yet, its antigen is unknown. A 5'RACE template-switching step, the method used to make TCR cDNA, added a universal primer site and UMIs. A single record per CDR3 protein comes from TCRdb applying MiXCR to the 5' RACE reads. Of 200,000 to 300,000 distinct CDR3 sequences listed, less than 8.5% are singletons. CDR1 and CDR2 from the germline V gene are DFQATT and SNEGSKA (reference sequence). This CDR3 has 13 residues. V dropped 3 bases and J dropped 5 bases, with 13 bases sitting between them. The entry originates in a study of T cells after yellow fever vaccination. Study-wide findings and caveats: Repertoires sorted by FACS could include abundant clonotypes that are contaminants from the bulk population. Subsequent to the booster, the majority of primary-vaccination clones reappeared (96% CD4, 70% to 90% CD8).

Sequenced here: CD4+ T cells sorted from PBMCs, sampled 15 days after the yellow fever booster vaccination. The sequence came from a man aged 30 to 45 who received the YFV17D yellow fever vaccine. The chain employs TRBV20-1 and TRBJ2-5; weak D call: TRBD1 (5 bases). CDR3 residues: CSARVPGLETQYF. CDR3 DNA sequence: TGCAGTGCTAGGGTCCCAGGGCTGGAGACCCAGTACTTC.